This paragraph covers one T cell receptor beta chain sequence. The CDR3 runs 16 residues. Germline loops: CDR1 SQVTM, CDR2 ANQGSEA. The data originate from a study of CXCR3-negative and CXCR3-positive naive CD8 T cells. Each TRB cDNA library was prepared by 5' RACE (with UMI labels). For each CDR3 protein, TCRdb gives one entry from its re-call of the 5' RACE reads, without DNA. The sample has tens of thousands of distinct CDR3 sequences; the top ten hold roughly 1.5%. The chain recombines TRBV29-1 with TRBJ2-7; the D call from TCRdb, TRBD2, cannot be confirmed without DNA. The sample was naive CXCR3- CD8+ T cells from blood. Stated subset: CD45RO-CCR7+CD27+CD95- naive CD8+ T cells lacking CXCR3 (TNR3-). This receptor was identified in a human donor in good health. Some clones in this sample may be carry-over from other donors' samples. The CDR3 reads CSAGGFELSSSYEQYF.